This TCR beta chain originates from a study of CD8+ T cells in alopecia areata (dated by TCRdb to about 2018). For the study in its entirety: Treated patients were enrolled in an open-label pilot trial of oral tofacitinib, 5 to 10 mg twice daily, for moderate-to-severe alopecia areata. Amplification of TCRbeta CDR3 regions was done by immunoSEQ multiplex PCR using 35 Vbeta forward primers and 13 Jbeta reverse primers. The RNA source kit depended on sample type: the PAXgene miRNA kit for fixed scalp, the miRNeasy kit for PBMCs, and the RNeasy kit for mouse skin. In humans, TCRbeta sequencing was performed on scalp tissue and on sorted CD4+ and CD8+ peripheral blood T cells from healthy controls and from patients with patchy or totalis/universalis alopecia areata. Patients received tofacitinib for 6 to 18 months and were then followed off drug for 6 months to check for delayed response and recurrence. In both human patients and the C3H/HeJ mouse model, the study applied high-throughput TCRbeta sequencing to look at T cell clonal expansion in alopecia areata. Tofacitinib-treated patients had biopsies at baseline and at 4 and 24 weeks of treatment, with a later scalp biopsy in several patients. Scalp clonality was compared among normal scalp (n=4), patchy alopecia areata scalp (n=8), and alopecia totalis/universalis scalp (n=8).

Receptors were amplified or captured by the immunoSEQ multiplex PCR assay. To provide template for TCR sequencing, every sample had RNA extracted and reverse transcribed into cDNA. SuperScript III was used for first-strand cDNA synthesis, primed with a 2:1 mix of oligo-dT and random hexamers. A synthetic immune receptor repertoire was used to measure amplification bias, and any remaining bias was corrected computationally. In the source study's methods: Raw reads were preprocessed to remove errors, and CDR3 was defined by IMGT conventions from the conserved cysteine to phenylalanine. Clonality was computed as 1 minus the Shannon entropy, with the entropy normalized by log2 of the number of productive unique TCRs. Whether each scalp clone was CD4 or CD8 was inferred by checking scalp TCRbeta sequences against the CD4 and CD8 repertoires from sorted blood. This is the immuneACCESS table as TCRdb keeps it, with only in-frame sequences that have V and J called. A part of the clones is gone; compared with another copy, unresolved V genes explain less than half, and the rest is unexplained. V, J and clone size are those of that table, while D and trimming were read from the DNA. Across this sample there are 15,000 to 20,000 clones, with 60% to 80% seen only once. 6% to 7% of the sample goes to the ten largest clones.

What the study reported, not specific to this receptor: Compared with normal scalp, lesional scalp, particularly in alopecia totalis/universalis, had higher clonality and more expanded CD8+ clones, which suggests antigenic drive. Unlike mouse skin, where gammadelta T cells dominate, normal human skin contains resident alphabeta T cells that get sequenced too, which complicates analysis of the scalp TCR repertoire. Compared with mice, TCR sequences shared between patients were less clear, possibly partly because of HLA diversity across the patient population.

In the case of this clone: This clone's antigen is unknown. Base qualities are not recorded, but no much larger clone differs from it by a single base.

In light of the paper, this sample's time point label describes: baseline before oral tofacitinib. Lesional scalp punch biopsies and peripheral blood were collected from alopecia areata patients. Scalp biopsies from humans were placed right away in PAXgene tissue containers for fixation. Sequences SEHNR (CDR1) and FQNEAQ (CDR2) are obtained from the germline V gene (reference sequence). Trimming removed 1 base from V and 3 bases from J, leaving 12 bases between the germline ends. Including the terminal cysteine and phenylalanine, the CDR3 comprises 16 residues. Only the CDR3 region is kept as DNA, spanning 48 bases read in frame from base 1.

The chain joins TRBV7-9 to TRBJ2-2; tentative D gene TRBD2, with 5 bases matching. The receptor's source is a human donor with alopecia areata. Specimen: skin, collected at week 0. The CDR3 amino acid sequence is: CASSLDRGSDTGELFF. The DNA reads as follows: TGTGCCAGCAGCTTAGATCGGGGAAGCGACACCGGGGAGCTGTTTTTT.